This TCR beta chain was captured in a study of control samples from healthy donors and cancer patients. The CDR3 totals 14 residues. Measured with immunoSEQ multiplex PCR; TCRdb has only the in-frame clones, and not every one. The table lists 95,000 to 100,000 clones, 80% to 90% of them singletons, with 7.8% in the top ten. The chain joins TRBV21-1 to TRBJ1-1; the listed D gene, TRBD1, was not tested against the DNA. TRBV21-1 is deemed a pseudogene. The sequencing input was blood. The sequence came from a man aged 25-45 years in good health. CDR3 residues: CASSTGQSNTEAFF. The CDR3 nucleotides read TGTGCCAGCAGCACCGGACAGTCGAACACTGAAGCTTTCTTT.